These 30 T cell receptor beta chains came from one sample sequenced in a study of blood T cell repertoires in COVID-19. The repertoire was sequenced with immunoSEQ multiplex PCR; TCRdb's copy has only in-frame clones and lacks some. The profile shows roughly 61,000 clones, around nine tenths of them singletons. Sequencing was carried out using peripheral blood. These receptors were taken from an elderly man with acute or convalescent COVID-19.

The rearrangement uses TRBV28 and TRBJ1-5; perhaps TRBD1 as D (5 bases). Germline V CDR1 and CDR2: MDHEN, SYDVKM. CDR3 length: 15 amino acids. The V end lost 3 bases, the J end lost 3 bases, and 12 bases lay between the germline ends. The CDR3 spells CASSLPGGPNQPQHF. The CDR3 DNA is TGTGCCAGCAGTTTGCCCGGGGGTCCCAATCAGCCCCAGCATTTT.

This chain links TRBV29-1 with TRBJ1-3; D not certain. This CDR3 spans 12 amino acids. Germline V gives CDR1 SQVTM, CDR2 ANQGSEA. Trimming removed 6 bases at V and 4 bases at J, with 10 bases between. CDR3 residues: CSVLDGGNTIYF. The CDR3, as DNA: TGCAGCGTGCTTGACGGGGGAAACACCATATATTTT.

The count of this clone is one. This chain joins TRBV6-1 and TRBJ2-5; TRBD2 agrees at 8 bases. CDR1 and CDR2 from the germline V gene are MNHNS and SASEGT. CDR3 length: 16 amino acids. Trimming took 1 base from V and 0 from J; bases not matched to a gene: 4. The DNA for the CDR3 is TGTGCCAGCAGTGAAGGGATAGCGGGGAACCAAGAGACCCAGTACTTC. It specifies CASSEGIAGNQETQYF.

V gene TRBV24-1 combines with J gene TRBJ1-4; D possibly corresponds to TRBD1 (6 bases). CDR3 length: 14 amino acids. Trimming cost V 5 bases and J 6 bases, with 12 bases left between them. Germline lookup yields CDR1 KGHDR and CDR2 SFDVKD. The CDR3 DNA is TGTGCCACCAGTGGGGGGCAGGGCGATGAAAAACTGTTTTTT. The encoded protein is CATSGGQGDEKLFF.

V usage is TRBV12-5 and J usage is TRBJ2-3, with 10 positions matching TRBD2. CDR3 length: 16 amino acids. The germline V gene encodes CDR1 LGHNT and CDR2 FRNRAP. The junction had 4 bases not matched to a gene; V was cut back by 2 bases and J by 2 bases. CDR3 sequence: CASGLTSGAPTDTQYF. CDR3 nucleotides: TGTGCTAGTGGTTTGACTAGCGGGGCCCCCACAGATACGCAGTATTTT.

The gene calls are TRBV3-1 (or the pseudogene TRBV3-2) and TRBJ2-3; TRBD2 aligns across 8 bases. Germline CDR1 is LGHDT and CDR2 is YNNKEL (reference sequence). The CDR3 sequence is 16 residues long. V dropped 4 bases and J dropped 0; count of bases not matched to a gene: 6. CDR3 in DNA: TGTGCCAGCAGCCGAAACCCTAGCGGGAGCACAGATACGCAGTATTTT. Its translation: CASSRNPSGSTDTQYF.

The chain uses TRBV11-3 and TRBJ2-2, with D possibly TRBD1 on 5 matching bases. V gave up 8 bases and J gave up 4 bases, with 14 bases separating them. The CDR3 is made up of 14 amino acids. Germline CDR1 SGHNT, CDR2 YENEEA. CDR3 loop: CASGRGGLTGELFF. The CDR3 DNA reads TGTGCCAGCGGAAGGGGCGGCCTCACCGGGGAGCTGTTTTTT.

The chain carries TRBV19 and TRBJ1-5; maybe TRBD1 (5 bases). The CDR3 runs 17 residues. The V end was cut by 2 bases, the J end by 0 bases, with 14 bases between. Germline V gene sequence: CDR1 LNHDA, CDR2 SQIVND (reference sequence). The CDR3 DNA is TGTGCCAGTAGTATAAGAAGCGGGACCCCTAGCAATCAGCCCCAGCATTTT. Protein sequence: CASSIRSGTPSNQPQHF.

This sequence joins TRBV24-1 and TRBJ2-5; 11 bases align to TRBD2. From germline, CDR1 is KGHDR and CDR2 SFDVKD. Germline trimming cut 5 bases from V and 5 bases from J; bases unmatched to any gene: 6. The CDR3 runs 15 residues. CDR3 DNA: TGTGCCACCAGTGCTCTAGCGGGGGGTACTGAGACCCAGTACTTC. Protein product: CATSALAGGTETQYF.

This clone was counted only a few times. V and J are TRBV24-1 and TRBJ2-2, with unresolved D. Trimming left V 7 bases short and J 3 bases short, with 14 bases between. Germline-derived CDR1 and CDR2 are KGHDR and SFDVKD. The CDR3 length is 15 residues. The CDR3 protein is CATSERVADTGELFF. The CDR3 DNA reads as TGTGCCACCAGCGAAAGAGTGGCGGACACCGGGGAGCTGTTTTTT.

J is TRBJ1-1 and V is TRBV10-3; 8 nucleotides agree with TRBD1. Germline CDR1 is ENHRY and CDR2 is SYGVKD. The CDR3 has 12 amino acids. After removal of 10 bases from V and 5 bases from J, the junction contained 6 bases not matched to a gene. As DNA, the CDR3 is TGTGCCACCCAGGGGGCGCGGACTGAAGCTTTCTTT. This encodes CATQGARTEAFF.

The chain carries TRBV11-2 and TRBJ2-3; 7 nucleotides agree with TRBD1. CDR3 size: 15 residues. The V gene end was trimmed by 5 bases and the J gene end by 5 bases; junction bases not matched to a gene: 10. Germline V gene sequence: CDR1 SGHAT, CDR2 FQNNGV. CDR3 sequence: CASSTGDSPRDTQYF. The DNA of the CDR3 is TGTGCCAGCAGCACCGGGGACAGCCCTCGAGATACGCAGTATTTT. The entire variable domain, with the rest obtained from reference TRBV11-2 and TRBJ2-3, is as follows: EAGVAQSPRYKIIEKRQSVAFWCNPISGHATLYWYQQILGQGPKLLIQFQNNGVVDDSQLPKDRFSAERLKGVDSTLKIQPAKLEDSAVYLCASSTGDSPRDTQYFGPGTRLTVL.

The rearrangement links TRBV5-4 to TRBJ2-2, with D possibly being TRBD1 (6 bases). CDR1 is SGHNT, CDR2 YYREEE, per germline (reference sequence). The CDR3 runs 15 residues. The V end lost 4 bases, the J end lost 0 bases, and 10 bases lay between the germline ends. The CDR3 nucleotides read TGTGCCAGCAGCCTAGACAGGCCGAACACCGGGGAGCTGTTTTTT. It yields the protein CASSLDRPNTGELFF. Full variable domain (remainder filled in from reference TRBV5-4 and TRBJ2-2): ETGVTQSPTHLIKTRGQQVTLRCSSQSGHNTVSWYQQALGQGPQFIFQYYREEENGRGNFPPRFSGLQFPNYSSELNVNALELDDSALYLCASSLDRPNTGELFFGEGSRLTVL.

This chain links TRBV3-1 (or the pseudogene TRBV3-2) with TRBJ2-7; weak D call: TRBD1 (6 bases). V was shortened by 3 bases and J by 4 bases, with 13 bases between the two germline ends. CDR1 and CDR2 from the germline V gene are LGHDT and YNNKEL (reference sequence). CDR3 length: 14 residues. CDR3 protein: CASSHTRGRYEQYF. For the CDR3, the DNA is TGTGCCAGCAGCCACACCAGGGGAAGGTACGAGCAGTACTTC.

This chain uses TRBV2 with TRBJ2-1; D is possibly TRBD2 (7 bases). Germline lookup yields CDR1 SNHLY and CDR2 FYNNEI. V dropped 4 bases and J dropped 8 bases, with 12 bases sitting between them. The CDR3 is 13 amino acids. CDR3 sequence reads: CASSVGGVDEQFF. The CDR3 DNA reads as TGTGCCAGCAGTGTAGGGGGGGTCGATGAGCAGTTCTTC.

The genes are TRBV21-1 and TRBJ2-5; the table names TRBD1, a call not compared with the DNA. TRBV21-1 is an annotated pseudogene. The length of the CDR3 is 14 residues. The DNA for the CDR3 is TGTGCCAGCACGTCGACAGGAATCCAAGAGACCCAGTACTTC. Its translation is CASTSTGIQETQYF.

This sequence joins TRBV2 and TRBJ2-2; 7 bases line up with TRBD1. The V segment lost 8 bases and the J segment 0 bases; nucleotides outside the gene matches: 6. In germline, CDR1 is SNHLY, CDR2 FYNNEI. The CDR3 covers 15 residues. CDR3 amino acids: CASYQGVANTGELFF. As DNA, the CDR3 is TGTGCCAGCTATCAGGGGGTCGCGAACACCGGGGAGCTGTTTTTT.

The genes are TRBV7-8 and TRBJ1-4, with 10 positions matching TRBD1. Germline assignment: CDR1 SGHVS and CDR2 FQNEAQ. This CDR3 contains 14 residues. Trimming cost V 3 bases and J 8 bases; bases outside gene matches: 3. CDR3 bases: TGTGCCAGCAGCTTCGGGACAGGGGTCGAAAAACTGTTTTTT. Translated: CASSFGTGVEKLFF.

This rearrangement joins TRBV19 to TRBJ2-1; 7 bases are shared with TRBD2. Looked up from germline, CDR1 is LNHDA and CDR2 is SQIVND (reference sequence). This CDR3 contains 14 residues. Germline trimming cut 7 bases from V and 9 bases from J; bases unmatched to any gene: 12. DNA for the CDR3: TGTGCCAGTAACGGACTAGTGAGCGATGGTGAGCAGTTCTTC. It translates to CASNGLVSDGEQFF.

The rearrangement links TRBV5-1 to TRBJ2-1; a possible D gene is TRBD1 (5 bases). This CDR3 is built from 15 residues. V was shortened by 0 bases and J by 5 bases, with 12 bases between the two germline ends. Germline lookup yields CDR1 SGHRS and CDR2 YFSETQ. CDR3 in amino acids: CASSLASRAHNEQFF. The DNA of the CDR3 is TGCGCCAGCAGCTTGGCAAGCAGGGCTCACAATGAGCAGTTCTTC.

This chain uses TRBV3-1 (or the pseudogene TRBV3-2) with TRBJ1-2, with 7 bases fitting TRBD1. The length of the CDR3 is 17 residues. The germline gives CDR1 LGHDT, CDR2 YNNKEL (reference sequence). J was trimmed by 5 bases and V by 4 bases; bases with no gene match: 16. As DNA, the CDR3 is TGTGCCAGCAGCCCCACTACCGGGACAGCCATCTCGTATGGCTACACCTTC. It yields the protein CASSPTTGTAISYGYTF.

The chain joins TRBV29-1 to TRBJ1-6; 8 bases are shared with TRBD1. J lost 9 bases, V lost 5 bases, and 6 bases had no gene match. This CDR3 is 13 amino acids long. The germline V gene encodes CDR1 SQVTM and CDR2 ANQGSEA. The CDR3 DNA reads TGCAGCGTTAAACAGGGGGAATCTTCACCCCTCCACTTT. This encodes CSVKQGESSPLHF.

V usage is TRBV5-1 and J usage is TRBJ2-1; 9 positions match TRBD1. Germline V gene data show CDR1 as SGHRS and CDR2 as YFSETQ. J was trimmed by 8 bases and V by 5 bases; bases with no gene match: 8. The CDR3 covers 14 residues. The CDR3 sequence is CASRRDRGRDEQFF. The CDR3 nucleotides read TGCGCCAGCAGGCGAGACAGGGGGAGAGATGAGCAGTTCTTC.

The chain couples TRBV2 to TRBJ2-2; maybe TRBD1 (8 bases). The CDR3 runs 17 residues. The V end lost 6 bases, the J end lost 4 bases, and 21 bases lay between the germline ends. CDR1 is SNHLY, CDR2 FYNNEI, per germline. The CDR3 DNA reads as TGTGCCAGCAGCCCACAGGGGGGGGAGACCTTCACCGGGGAGCTGTTTTTT. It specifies CASSPQGGETFTGELFF.

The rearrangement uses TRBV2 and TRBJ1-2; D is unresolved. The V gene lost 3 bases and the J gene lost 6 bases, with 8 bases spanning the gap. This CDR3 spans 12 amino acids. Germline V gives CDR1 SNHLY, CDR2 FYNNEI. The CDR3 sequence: CASSDNGDGYTF. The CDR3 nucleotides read TGTGCCAGCAGTGATAACGGGGATGGCTACACCTTC.

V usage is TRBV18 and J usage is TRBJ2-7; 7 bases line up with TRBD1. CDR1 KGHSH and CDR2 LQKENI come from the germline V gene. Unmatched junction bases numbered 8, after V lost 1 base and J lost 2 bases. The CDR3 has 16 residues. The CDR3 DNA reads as TGTGCCAGCTCACCACGATCGAGACAGGGAGCCTACGAGCAGTACTTC. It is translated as CASSPRSRQGAYEQYF.

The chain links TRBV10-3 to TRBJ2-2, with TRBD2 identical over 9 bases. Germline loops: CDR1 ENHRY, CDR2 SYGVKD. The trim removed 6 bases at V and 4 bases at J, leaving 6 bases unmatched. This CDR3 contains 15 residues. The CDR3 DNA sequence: TGTGCCATCAGCGAGACTAGCGGAAGCACCGGGGAGCTGTTTTTT. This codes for CAISETSGSTGELFF.

Here the CDR3 DNA reads TGTGCCAGCAGCCGGACAGGGTCCGAAGCTTTCTTT. Its protein is CASSRTGSEAFF. The rearrangement joins TRBV12-3 or TRBV12-4 to TRBJ1-1; 8 nucleotides line up with TRBD1. With 6 bases clipped from V and 8 bases from J, the junction kept 5 bases outside the gene matches. The CDR3 runs to 12 residues.

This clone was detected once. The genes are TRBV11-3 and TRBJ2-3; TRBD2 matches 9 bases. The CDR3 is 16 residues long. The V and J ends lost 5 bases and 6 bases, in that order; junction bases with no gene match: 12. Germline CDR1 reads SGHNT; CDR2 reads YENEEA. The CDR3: CASSRGGASNADTQYF. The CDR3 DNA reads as TGTGCCAGCAGCCGCGGGGGGGCCTCTAATGCCGATACGCAGTATTTT.

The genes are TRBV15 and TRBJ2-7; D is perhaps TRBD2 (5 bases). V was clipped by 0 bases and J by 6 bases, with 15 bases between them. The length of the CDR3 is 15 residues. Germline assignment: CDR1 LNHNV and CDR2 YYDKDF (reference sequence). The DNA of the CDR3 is TGTGCCACCAGCAGAGATCACCGGAGGAGAAGCGAGCAGTACTTC. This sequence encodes CATSRDHRRRSEQYF.